This TCR beta chain was found in a study of shared clonotypes between healthy human individuals (dated by TCRdb to between 2020 and 2021). Looking at the study overall: The cohort comprised a couple of women and three men aged 18 to 49 years. For each donor, CD4 naive and CD4 memory were each given three plates, CD8 naive was given two plates, and CD8 memory was given one plate. Blood TCR repertoires of a handful of healthy adults were deeply sequenced to estimate repertoire size and the extent of clonotype sharing between individuals. To increase sequencing depth and limit assay-specific biases, different laboratories used diverse techniques to prepare libraries and sequence TCR repertoires. Each donor's leukapheresis produced roughly between roughly 0.85 and 9.5 billion PBMCs.

CD8 naive samples were obtained by positive selection for CCR7 among CD45RO-negative cells, yielding a CD45RA+CCR7+ population from which TemRA cells were excluded. The donors were healthy, HIV-negative adults who had no recently reported acute infections or vaccinations. Every donor was a Caucasian adult residing in Nashville, Tennessee, USA. Blood was obtained by leukapheresis, after which PBMCs were separated by Ficoll-Histopaque density gradient centrifugation and cryopreserved in liquid nitrogen vapor phase. Analytical flow cytometry was used to check the purity and quantity of each magnetically sorted T cell population. Each sorted fraction had its genomic DNA isolated and then quantified by UV absorbance on a Nanodrop 2000c. Concerning this clone: Its cognate antigen has yet to be identified. Base qualities were left out, and no much larger clone turns up one base away.

The germline V gene sets CDR1 to SQVTM and CDR2 to ANQGSEA. From the cysteine up to the phenylalanine, the CDR3 has a length of 11 residues. Only the CDR3 region is kept as DNA, spanning 33 bases read in frame from base 1. A distance of 16 bases separates the germline ends of V and J, which lose 6 bases and 11 bases respectively. TCR CDR3 regions were amplified from genomic DNA by multiplex PCR using the deep immunoSEQ assay. For each cell subset, the extracted genomic DNA was distributed evenly across all wells of several immunoSEQ 96-well plates, and each plate served as one replicate. Each replicate PCR for sorted subsets received roughly 0.2 ug genomic DNA, equal to about 30,000 T cell genomes. Purified libraries were measured with a Qubit 3.0 fluorometer, size-checked on a Bioanalyzer 2100, and measured again with the KAPA Library Quantification kit. Every immunoSEQ 96-well plate was sequenced on a separate single-read 150-cycle Illumina NextSeq 550 flow cell. As for the original processing: Because only junctional sequences without quality scores were contained in the immunoSEQ output, filtering matching that applied to full-length reads could not be performed. Sequences were annotated with PyIR, a Python wrapper for IgBLAST v1.9, using IMGT germline references to assign V/J genes and CDR3. Reads were filtered out if the reads had weak V/J assignments (E-value above 1e-6), no CDR3, stop codons, out-of-frame junctions, or ambiguous translated residues. V3J clonotypes were defined as sequences sharing the same inferred V gene, J gene, and CDR3 amino acid sequence. Percentage overlap between repertoires was calculated by dividing the number of shared unique clonotypes by the size of the smaller repertoire. Repertoire richness was assessed with RTK rarefaction, the Chao1 estimator, and Recon v2.1 estimates of unobserved clonotypes. Generation probabilities were computed with OLGA for all TCRbeta clonotypes obtained by the gDNA method from four donors. TCRdb limited this immuneACCESS table to in-frame rearrangements with V and J called. A share of clones is missing; checked studies link under half to unresolved V genes, and the rest is unexplained. V and J calls plus clone size are reproduced from that table; the DNA served to infer D and trimming. This sample comprises around 2.1 million clones, just over 90% of them detected only once. In total, the top ten clones hold over 1.5% of the sample.

Here is what the overall study found, with its caveats: Based on pairwise subsampling, the degree of clonotype sharing among donors was expected to be affected by sequencing depth. Even with the large sequencing depth, rarefaction of the sorted-subset datasets indicated that sequencing was incomplete. Compared with non-shared clonotypes, the clonotypes found in all four sorted-subset donors had higher generation probabilities. When four donors were compared, the shared fraction of clonotypes was about 5.2% for naive CD4, less than 4% for naive CD8, roughly 2.3% for memory CD4, and 0.4% for memory CD8. The genetic and exposure-history diversity represented was limited by the small number of donors. Sampling was limited to blood, and TCR repertoires in tissue likely differ from TCR repertoires in blood. Naive subsets generally had larger estimated clonotype richness than memory subsets.

Recombination joined TRBV29-1 with TRBJ2-5; the D element might be TRBD1 or TRBD2, as each aligns at 5 bases. The clonotype originates from a man younger than 35 in good health. Some clones in this sample may be carry-over from other donors' samples. Sequencing was done on a sample of naive CD8+ T cells from PBMCs. The cell subset or site label here, explained by the study, means: CD45RA+CCR7+. The nucleotide sequence reads as follows: TGCAGCGTCCCCAGGGACGGCGGGCAGTACTTC. The translation is CSVPRDGGQYF.